These 31 T cell receptor beta chains share one sample of origin, sequenced in a study of identical twins. TCRdb fed the 5' RACE reads into MiXCR, producing one record per CDR3 protein. In the table there are roughly 1,500,000 distinct CDR3 sequences, less than 40% of which are singletons. What was sequenced was cord blood. The origin of the receptors is a newborn girl in good health.

This clonotype was seen a few times. DNA of the CDR3: TGTGCCAGCAGTTACGCAGGCCTCAATTCACCCCTCCACTTT. This sequence encodes CASSYAGLNSPLHF. The rearrangement links TRBV6-5 to TRBJ1-6; D remains ambiguous. V lost 2 bases and J 7 bases, leaving 9 bases between the germline ends. Germline CDR1 reads MNHEY; CDR2 reads SVGAGI. This CDR3 is built from 14 residues.

The gene calls are TRBV12-3 or TRBV12-4 and TRBJ2-3; 16 bases are shared with TRBD2. The trim removed 3 bases at V and 5 bases at J, leaving 5 bases unmatched. CDR3 length equals 17 residues. The CDR3 here is CASSLIGTSGRVDTQYF. The CDR3 DNA reads TGTGCCAGCAGTTTGATCGGGACTAGCGGGAGGGTAGATACGCAGTATTTT.

The chain couples TRBV11-2 to TRBJ2-4; D is unclear. Trimming took 6 bases from V and 10 from J, leaving 10 bases between them. The V gene's germline CDR1 is SGHAT and CDR2 FQNNGV. The CDR3 loop spans 11 amino acids. DNA of the CDR3: TGTGCCAGCAGTGCGCGGTCGATTCAGTACTTC. Residues: CASSARSIQYF.

The V call is TRBV28, the J call TRBJ1-1; D possibly corresponds to TRBD1 (5 bases). The length of the CDR3 is 14 residues. In germline, CDR1 is MDHEN, CDR2 SYDVKM. The V end was cut by 1 base, the J end by 7 bases, with 13 bases between. The CDR3 nucleotides read TGTGCCAGCAGTTTATTTGTGGGGCAGCTTGAAGCTTTCTTT. Its protein is CASSLFVGQLEAFF. Supplemented by reference TRBV28 and TRBJ1-1, the full variable domain reads DVKVTQSSRYLVKRTGEKVFLECVQDMDHENMFWYRQDPGLGLRLIYFSYDVKMKEKGDIPEGYSVSREKKERFSLILESASTNQTSMYLCASSLFVGQLEAFFGQGTRLTVV.

The chain carries TRBV7-6 and TRBJ1-3; possibly TRBD1 for D (5 bases). The length of the CDR3 is 16 residues. The germline V and J ends were trimmed by 4 bases and 2 bases, with 15 bases remaining between them. The germline CDR1 and CDR2 sequences are SGHVS and FNYEAQ. CDR3 nucleotide sequence: TGTGCCAGCAGCTCAGACGACAGCTACCCTGGAAACACCATATATTTT. Protein sequence: CASSSDDSYPGNTIYF. Using reference TRBV7-6 and TRBJ1-3 for the parts outside the CDR3, the full variable domain is GAGVSQSPRYKVTKRGQDVALRCDPISGHVSLYWYRQALGQGPEFLTYFNYEAQQDKSGLPNDRFSAERPEGSISTLTIQRTEQRDSAMYRCASSSDDSYPGNTIYFGEGSWLTVV.

J is TRBJ1-5 and V is TRBV20-1, with 10 bases aligning to TRBD1. Looked up from germline, CDR1 is DFQATT and CDR2 is SNEGSKA (reference sequence). The CDR3 loop spans 17 amino acids. J lost 2 bases, V lost 6 bases, and 13 bases had no gene match. The CDR3 loop is CSAAGTGVRLRNQPQHF. As DNA, the CDR3 is TGCAGTGCGGCCGGGACAGGGGTCCGATTACGCAATCAGCCCCAGCATTTT.

This clonotype was seen repeatedly, ten times or more. This sequence joins TRBV25-1 and TRBJ2-5; the D gene is possibly TRBD2 (6 bases). Germline CDR1 MGHDK, CDR2 SYGVNS. This CDR3 is 12 amino acids long. This chain's CDR3 is CASGLPQETQYF. For the CDR3, the DNA is TGTGCTAGCGGTCTTCCACAAGAGACCCAGTACTTC.

This chain joins TRBV6-5 and TRBJ1-6, with D possibly being TRBD1 (5 bases). Germline V lookup: CDR1 MNHEY, CDR2 SVGAGI. CDR3 length: 16 residues. V shed 2 bases and J shed 5 bases, with 13 bases lying between them. DNA for the CDR3: TGTGCCAGCAGTTACCTCCGTATAGGGGATAATTCACCCCTCCACTTT. It codes for CASSYLRIGDNSPLHF.

This clonotype turned up a few times. The V gene is TRBV3-1, the J gene TRBJ1-2; no definite D call. The V end was cut by 0 bases, the J end by 9 bases, with 11 bases between. Per germline, CDR1 LGHDT and CDR2 YNNKEL (reference sequence). The CDR3 extends over 13 amino acids. The CDR3 region is CASSQDRAGSYTF. The CDR3 nucleotides read TGTGCCAGCAGCCAAGATAGAGCAGGAAGCTACACCTTC.

The V and J genes are TRBV20-1 and TRBJ2-1, with 7 positions matching TRBD2. The CDR3 has 15 amino acids. V gave up 2 bases and J gave up 2 bases; unmatched junction bases: 6. Germline V lookup: CDR1 DFQATT, CDR2 SNEGSKA (reference sequence). The CDR3 is CSARKSGLAYNEQFF. CDR3 in DNA: TGCAGTGCTAGAAAGTCTGGACTAGCCTACAATGAGCAGTTCTTC.

In this sample, this clonotype turned up a few times. The chain is built from TRBV5-6 and TRBJ2-7, with 11 bases matching TRBD2. This CDR3 is built from 20 residues. V lost 0 bases and J lost 0; bases outside the gene matches: 14. Germline values: CDR1 SGHDT, CDR2 YYEEEE. This CDR3 reads CASSLARIASGRLGSYEQYF. The CDR3 nucleotides read TGTGCCAGCAGCTTGGCTCGTATCGCTAGCGGGAGGTTAGGCTCCTACGAGCAGTACTTC.

This clonotype was recorded once. The chain couples TRBV11-2 to TRBJ2-3; D unresolved. The CDR3 consists of 17 residues. The germline CDR1 and CDR2 sequences are SGHAT and FQNNGV. Trimming left V 4 bases short and J 1 base short, with 18 bases between. CDR3 loop: CASSSSPRRTGTDTQYF. The CDR3 DNA reads as TGTGCCAGCAGCTCTTCACCCCGTCGTACTGGCACAGATACGCAGTATTTT.

The chain employs TRBV3-1 and TRBJ2-1; D is possibly TRBD1 (6 bases). Germline V gene lookup returns CDR1 LGHDT and CDR2 YNNKEL (reference sequence). V was shortened by 0 bases and J by 1 base, with 7 bases between the two germline ends. The CDR3 totals 15 residues. CDR3 nucleotide sequence: TGTGCCAGCAGCCAAGAGGGACAATCCTACAATGAGCAGTTCTTC. Amino acid sequence: CASSQEGQSYNEQFF.

The rearrangement links TRBV10-2 to TRBJ2-3; possible D gene TRBD2, 7 bases. Deletions cut 2 bases from V and 2 bases from J, with 14 bases between. This CDR3 region has 16 residues. Germline V lookup: CDR1 WSHSY, CDR2 SAAADI. The CDR3 region is CASSERGGAFTDTQYF. The CDR3, as DNA: TGCGCCAGCAGTGAGCGAGGGGGGGCTTTCACAGATACGCAGTATTTT.

The chain recombines TRBV20-1 with TRBJ2-7; the D gene is possibly TRBD1 (6 bases). The CDR3 extends over 14 amino acids. Per germline, CDR1 DFQATT and CDR2 SNEGSKA (reference sequence). Deletions cut 7 bases from V and 0 bases from J, with 16 bases between. The CDR3 loop is CSGDRSRNSYEQYF. In DNA, the CDR3 is TGCAGTGGAGACAGGTCCCGTAACTCCTACGAGCAGTACTTC.

The V and J genes are TRBV11-2 and TRBJ1-4; 7 bases align to TRBD1. CDR1 is SGHAT, CDR2 FQNNGV, per germline. CDR3 size: 16 residues. J lost 10 bases, V lost 0 bases, and 11 bases had no gene match. CDR3 protein: CASSLELGGQFGKLFF. The DNA for the CDR3 is TGTGCCAGCAGCTTAGAGTTGGGGGGACAGTTCGGAAAACTGTTTTTT.

The V gene is TRBV5-6, the J gene TRBJ1-2; no clear D gene. V was clipped by 4 bases and J by 5 bases, with 12 bases between them. Germline V gene lookup returns CDR1 SGHDT and CDR2 YYEEEE. The CDR3 extends over 13 amino acids. The CDR3: CASSQTSGYGYTF. The CDR3 region has the DNA TGTGCCAGCAGCCAGACATCGGGTTATGGCTACACCTTC.

This clonotype was picked up a small number of times. The chain has TRBV4-2 and TRBJ1-2; D not certain. CDR1 LGHNA and CDR2 YNFKEQ come from the germline V gene. V was cut by 1 base and J by 2 bases, with 8 bases left in between. The CDR3 runs to 14 residues. Here the CDR3 reads CASSQVAENYGYTF. The CDR3, as DNA: TGTGCCAGCAGCCAAGTCGCAGAAAACTATGGCTACACCTTC.

Worth noting for this clonotype: Germline is not matched at one junction end, which may reflect a read error. V usage is TRBV4-3 and J usage is TRBJ2-4, with a possible D match to TRBD2 (5 bases). Germline assignment: CDR1 LGHNA and CDR2 YSLEER. There are 17 residues in the CDR3. The CDR3 spells CASSQGPVRGPKNIQDF. CDR3 nucleotides: TGCGCCAGCAGCCAAGGCCCCGTTCGAGGGCCCAAAAACATTCAGGACTTC.

V usage is TRBV20-1 and J usage is TRBJ2-7; 11 bases map to TRBD2. There are 15 residues in the CDR3. The germline CDR1 and CDR2 sequences are DFQATT and SNEGSKA (reference sequence). V shed 4 bases, J shed 5 bases, and the junction held 10 bases outside the gene matches. The DNA of the CDR3 is TGCAGTGCTAATAACCTAGCGGGAGGCCTCGACGAGCAGTACTTC. This codes for CSANNLAGGLDEQYF.

In its sample, this clonotype was seen a few times. The gene calls are TRBV21-1 and TRBJ1-4; no DNA check was done on the table's D call, TRBD1. TRBV21-1 is a listed pseudogene. This CDR3 has 17 amino acids. CDR3 coding DNA: TGTGCCAGGGAAAGGGCCAAGGGGGGTCCGGCTAATGAAAAACTGTTTTTT. This translates into CARERAKGGPANEKLFF.

V usage is TRBV20-1 and J usage is TRBJ1-2; 7 bases agree with TRBD1. V lost 6 bases, J lost 8 bases, and 6 bases stayed unmatched. This CDR3 contains 11 residues. Germline V gene lookup returns CDR1 DFQATT and CDR2 SNEGSKA (reference sequence). The CDR3 nucleotides read TGCAGTGCCTGGGACAGTAAGGGCTACACCTTC. Translated, it gives CSAWDSKGYTF.

In its sample, this clonotype was seen a few times. This rearrangement joins TRBV6-2 or TRBV6-3 to TRBJ2-3, with 12 bases fitting TRBD2. With 3 bases clipped from V and 8 bases from J, the junction kept 18 bases outside the gene matches. The germline V gene encodes CDR1 MNHEY and CDR2 SVGEGT. The CDR3 spans 19 residues. This CDR3 reads CASSYTMRAGTSGFGTQYF. The DNA for the CDR3 is TGTGCCAGCAGTTATACCATGCGGGCCGGGACTAGCGGGTTCGGTACGCAGTATTTT.

This clonotype came up a few times. The chain links TRBV6-5 to TRBJ2-1; D not resolved. This CDR3 comprises 11 residues. V was clipped by 1 base and J by 9 bases, with 4 bases between them. CDR1 and CDR2 from the germline V gene are MNHEY and SVGAGI. The CDR3, as DNA: TGTGCCAGCAGTTACTGGGGTGAGCAGTTCTTC. It encodes CASSYWGEQFF.

The chain employs TRBV5-1 and TRBJ1-4; 11 bases are shared with TRBD1. CDR3 length equals 16 residues. V was pared by 3 bases and J by 6 bases, with 7 bases of the junction left unmatched. Germline V gene data show CDR1 as SGHRS and CDR2 as YFSETQ. The CDR3 DNA reads TGCGCCAGCAGCTCGGGACGGACAGGGGGCTATGAAAAACTGTTTTTT. It is translated as CASSSGRTGGYEKLFF.

This clonotype was seen a few times. The J gene is TRBJ1-4, the V gene TRBV9; 9 positions match TRBD1. V shed 7 bases and J 8 bases; nucleotides not matched to a gene: 9. Germline CDR1 and CDR2: SGDLS and YYNGEE. CDR3 length: 14 amino acids. The DNA for the CDR3 is TGTGCCAGCGGACCGACAGGGGGGAGAGAAAAACTGTTTTTT. Translating gives CASGPTGGREKLFF. Variable domain in full (rest from reference TRBV9 and TRBJ1-4): DSGVTQTPKHLITATGQRVTLRCSPRSGDLSVYWYQQSLDQGLQFLIQYYNGEERAKGNILERFSAQQFPDLHSELNLSSLELGDSALYFCASGPTGGREKLFFGSGTQLSVL.

A few counts support this clonotype. The chain employs TRBV10-3 and TRBJ2-3; no reliable D call. Trimming stripped 4 bases from V and 0 bases from J, with 11 bases between. The CDR3 has 15 residues. CDR1 is ENHRY, CDR2 SYGVKD, per germline. The CDR3 sequence: CAISGVGHSTDTQYF. CDR3 sequence (DNA): TGTGCCATCAGTGGAGTGGGCCATAGCACAGATACGCAGTATTTT.

The gene calls are TRBV4-1 and TRBJ1-2; no firm D call. V lost 0 bases to trimming and J lost 3 bases, with 5 bases between them. From germline, CDR1 is MGHRA and CDR2 YSYEKL. The CDR3 extends over 13 amino acids. In nucleotides, the CDR3 is TGCGCCAGCAGCCAAGATATGGACTATGGCTACACCTTC. This encodes CASSQDMDYGYTF.

This chain connects TRBV27 to TRBJ2-7, with TRBD1 identical over 10 bases. J lost 3 bases, V lost 7 bases, and 3 bases had no gene match. This CDR3 has 13 residues. Germline V gene sequence: CDR1 MNHEY, CDR2 SMNVEV (reference sequence). The CDR3 spells CASKRTGGYEQYF. The CDR3 bases are TGTGCCAGCAAGAGGACAGGGGGCTACGAGCAGTACTTC.

V usage is TRBV7-6 and J usage is TRBJ2-5, with unresolved D. Germline CDR1 and CDR2: SGHVS and FNYEAQ. V lost 1 base and J 1 base, leaving 10 bases between the germline ends. The CDR3 is made up of 15 amino acids. The CDR3 DNA sequence: TGTGCCAGCAGCTTAGTTAGGCCCCCCCAAGAGACCCAGTACTTC. The encoded protein is CASSLVRPPQETQYF.

The V call is TRBV5-1, the J call TRBJ1-1, with D possibly matching TRBD1 (5 bases). V gave up 4 bases and J gave up 2 bases, with 12 bases separating them. CDR1 is SGHRS and CDR2 is YFSETQ in the germline V gene. This CDR3 comprises 14 residues. In nucleotides, the CDR3 is TGCGCCAGCAGCCGGGAAGGGGAAAACACTGAAGCTTTCTTT. Its translation is CASSREGENTEAFF.